This T cell receptor beta chain was captured in a study of blood T cell repertoires in COVID-19. Overall study context: T cells, B-cell-depleted T cells, or PBMCs supplied cDNA or gDNA.

There are 14 residues in the CDR3. V was pared by 5 bases and J by 8 bases, with 18 bases between. Per the germline V gene, CDR1 is MNHEY and CDR2 is SMNVEV (reference sequence). Original analysis: Reference gene primer amplification gave estimated nucleated cell counts. TCRdb keeps only in-frame clones here, not all; method: immunoSEQ multiplex PCR. V and J calls and clone size are those listed in that table; D and trimming were worked out from the DNA. The table lists more than 150,000 clones, about 84% of them singletons, with around 5.2% in the top ten. This rearrangement joins TRBV27 to TRBJ1-2; weak D call: TRBD1 (5 bases). The sample was peripheral blood. This clonotype originated in a woman aged 25 to 39 with acute or convalescent COVID-19. The CDR3 region is CASSPGGGMIGYTF. The CDR3 region has the DNA TGTGCCAGCAGTCCCGGGGGGGGGATGATCGGCTACACCTTC.